A single sample gave rise to the 23 T cell receptor beta chains below, sequenced in a study of blood T cell repertoires in COVID-19. The protocol was immunoSEQ multiplex PCR, while the TCRdb copy is restricted to in-frame clones and leaves out a portion. Of about 240,000 clones in the sample, roughly 87% were seen once. Sequenced material: peripheral blood. The origin of the receptors is a man aged 60 to 69 who had recovered from COVID-19.

The chain recombines TRBV28 with TRBJ1-2; no clear D gene. The CDR3 runs 13 residues. V dropped 1 base and J dropped 5 bases, with 8 bases sitting between them. CDR1 is MDHEN, CDR2 SYDVKM, per germline. The CDR3 DNA reads as TGTGCCAGCAGTTTATCGGTACCATATGGCTACACCTTC. Its translation is CASSLSVPYGYTF.

This clone has just one count. The rearrangement joins TRBV5-1 to TRBJ1-2; 7 bases map to TRBD1. Looked up from germline, CDR1 is SGHRS and CDR2 is YFSETQ. The junction had 10 bases not matched to a gene; V was cut back by 1 base and J by 4 bases. The CDR3 is 16 amino acids. The CDR3, as DNA: TGCGCCAGCAGCTTGAATCCGCAACAGGGGTCCTATGGCTACACCTTC. Encoded protein: CASSLNPQQGSYGYTF.

The V gene is TRBV6-6, the J gene TRBJ1-2; 7 bases align to TRBD1. Per the germline V gene, CDR1 is MNHNY and CDR2 is SVGAGI (reference sequence). The CDR3 extends over 14 amino acids. The junction had 8 bases not matched to a gene; V was cut back by 2 bases and J by 8 bases. CDR3 sequence: CASSYATGLKGYTF. CDR3 nucleotides: TGTGCCAGCAGTTACGCGACAGGGCTTAAGGGCTACACCTTC.

V is TRBV5-5 and J is TRBJ2-7, with a weak D call TRBD2 (6 bases). Germline assignment: CDR1 SGHKS and CDR2 YYEKEE (reference sequence). This CDR3 has 15 residues. V dropped 4 bases and J dropped 1 base, with 15 bases sitting between them. This CDR3 is CASSPSGLLSYEQYV. For the CDR3, the DNA is TGTGCCAGCAGCCCTTCTGGACTACTTTCCTACGAGCAGTACGTC.

The chain recombines TRBV7-9 with TRBJ1-5; TRBD1 aligns across 7 bases. The CDR3 spans 17 residues. Germline CDR1 is SEHNR and CDR2 is FQNEAQ (reference sequence). After removal of 1 base from V and 0 bases from J, the junction contained 6 bases not matched to a gene. The CDR3 region is CASSLGGQPYSNQPQHF. For the CDR3, the DNA is TGTGCCAGCAGCTTAGGGGGACAGCCGTATAGCAATCAGCCCCAGCATTTT. Together with reference TRBV7-9 and TRBJ1-5, the CDR3 gives the full variable domain: DTGVSQNPRHKITKRGQNVTFRCDPISEHNRLYWYRQTLGQGPEFLTYFQNEAQLEKSRLLSDRFSAERPKGSFSTLEIQRTEQGDSAMYLCASSLGGQPYSNQPQHFGDGTRLSIL.

V usage is TRBV6-5 and J usage is TRBJ1-2, with 9 bases fitting TRBD1. In germline, CDR1 is MNHEY, CDR2 SVGAGI. The trim removed 8 bases at V and 0 bases at J, leaving 4 bases unmatched. The CDR3 totals 14 residues. Here the CDR3 DNA reads TGTGCCAGCTTGGGACAGGGAGCTAACTATGGCTACACCTTC. The encoded protein is CASLGQGANYGYTF.

The chain has TRBV19 and TRBJ2-1; maybe TRBD1 (5 bases). Trimming took off 3 bases at V and 9 bases at J, with 15 bases between the two ends. Per the germline V gene, CDR1 is LNHDA and CDR2 is SQIVND (reference sequence). This CDR3 has 14 amino acids. CDR3 sequence (DNA): TGTGCCAGTAGTATGACAGTCGGCAAAGGTGAGCAGTTCTTC. Translated, it gives CASSMTVGKGEQFF. Full variable domain (missing parts from reference TRBV19 and TRBJ2-1): DGGITQSPKYLFRKEGQNVTLSCEQNLNHDAMYWYRQDPGQGLRLIYYSQIVNDFQKGDIAEGYSVSREKKESFPLTVTSAQKNPTAFYLCASSMTVGKGEQFFGPGTRLTVL.

The chain couples TRBV6-5 to TRBJ1-2; D call uncertain. The CDR3 totals 12 residues. V was clipped by 4 bases and J by 8 bases, with 11 bases between them. Germline V gene data show CDR1 as MNHEY and CDR2 as SVGAGI. The CDR3 sequence: CASSFSAGGYTF. CDR3 sequence (DNA): TGTGCCAGCAGTTTCTCCGCCGGGGGCTACACCTTC.

The chain couples TRBV11-2 to TRBJ2-7, with TRBD1 matching over 7 bases. The V segment lost 5 bases and the J segment 3 bases; nucleotides outside the gene matches: 7. CDR1 and CDR2 (germline): SGHAT, FQNNGV. This CDR3 is 14 amino acids long. The CDR3 DNA sequence: TGTGCCAGCAGCATACAACAGGGGAACTACGAGCAGTACTTC. Protein sequence: CASSIQQGNYEQYF.

The chain employs TRBV30 and TRBJ2-5; 7 positions agree with TRBD2. Trimming took 4 bases from V and 7 from J; bases not matched to a gene: 12. The V gene's germline CDR1 is GTSNPN and CDR2 SVGIG (reference sequence). CDR3 length equals 14 residues. CDR3: CAWTRDYRFGTQYF. In DNA, the CDR3 is TGTGCCTGGACCAGGGACTACCGTTTCGGGACCCAGTACTTC.

The V call is TRBV7-6, the J call TRBJ2-7; 7 bases agree with TRBD1. The CDR3 runs 15 residues. Losses at the gene ends were 5 bases for V and 2 bases for J; bases not matched to a gene: 9. Per germline, CDR1 SGHVS and CDR2 FNYEAQ. This CDR3 reads CASSLQWTGPYEQYF. DNA of the CDR3: TGTGCCAGCAGCCTTCAGTGGACAGGCCCCTACGAGCAGTACTTC.

The genes are TRBV6-5 and TRBJ2-7; D not resolved. The germline CDR1 and CDR2 sequences are MNHEY and SVGAGI. The CDR3 is 13 residues long. V lost 2 bases to trimming and J lost 2 bases, with 7 bases between them. As DNA, the CDR3 is TGTGCCAGCAGTTACGGGCGCCCCTACGAGCAGTACTTC. Encoded protein: CASSYGRPYEQYF.

This chain connects TRBV7-6 to TRBJ2-5; 9 nucleotides line up with TRBD2. Trimming cost V 4 bases and J 2 bases; bases outside gene matches: 8. This CDR3 is 16 amino acids long. From germline, CDR1 is SGHVS and CDR2 FNYEAQ. The CDR3 bases are TGTGCCAGCAGCTCCCTGTGGCGGGGGGGTCAAGAGACCCAGTACTTC. Its translation is CASSSLWRGGQETQYF.

The rearrangement joins TRBV7-2 to TRBJ2-3; 11 bases align to TRBD2. CDR3 length: 17 residues. J lost 5 bases, V lost 7 bases, and 14 bases had no gene match. In germline, CDR1 is SGHTA, CDR2 FQGNSA. The CDR3 is CASTKWGPGLAVDTQYF. The CDR3 nucleotides read TGTGCCAGCACCAAGTGGGGACCGGGACTAGCGGTAGATACGCAGTATTTT.

This CDR3 is CASSIGTSIRGYGYTF. The CDR3 DNA reads TGTGCCAGTAGTATCGGGACATCCATTCGGGGCTATGGCTACACCTTC. This chain links TRBV19 with TRBJ1-2; weak D call: TRBD1 (6 bases). Germline V gene data show CDR1 as LNHDA and CDR2 as SQIVND (reference sequence). The germline V and J ends were trimmed by 3 bases and 4 bases, with 18 bases remaining between them. This CDR3 spans 16 amino acids.

V gene TRBV19 combines with J gene TRBJ2-7; possible D gene TRBD2, 6 bases. The germline gives CDR1 LNHDA, CDR2 SQIVND (reference sequence). Trimming took 0 bases from V and 7 from J, leaving 10 bases between them. The CDR3 length is 13 residues. The CDR3 here is CASSIDGSREQYF. In DNA, the CDR3 is TGTGCCAGTAGTATAGACGGGAGCAGAGAGCAGTACTTC.

The V call is TRBV7-9, the J call TRBJ2-7; 8 bases match TRBD2. CDR3 length equals 15 residues. Germline V gene data show CDR1 as SEHNR and CDR2 as FQNEAQ (reference sequence). The V and J ends lost 5 bases and 5 bases, in that order; junction bases with no gene match: 11. CDR3 in amino acids: CASSRGGPTNDEQYV. In nucleotides, the CDR3 is TGTGCCAGCAGCCGCGGGGGGCCGACGAATGACGAGCAGTACGTC.

The chain uses TRBV5-1 and TRBJ1-4; 9 bases fit TRBD1. CDR3 size: 15 residues. The J segment lost 7 bases and the V segment lost 5 bases, leaving 9 bases of the junction unmatched. The germline V gene encodes CDR1 SGHRS and CDR2 YFSETQ. The CDR3 here is CASRSGTGYSEKLFF. CDR3 bases: TGCGCCAGCAGGAGTGGGACAGGGTATTCTGAAAAACTGTTTTTT.

This clone occurred many times. V usage is TRBV27 and J usage is TRBJ1-5, with D possibly being TRBD1 (6 bases). Trimming stripped 6 bases from V and 0 bases from J, with 18 bases between. The CDR3 runs 17 residues. CDR1 is MNHEY and CDR2 is SMNVEV in the germline V gene (reference sequence). The CDR3 loop is CASSDWGHGYSNQPQHF. DNA for the CDR3: TGTGCCAGCAGCGACTGGGGACACGGGTATAGCAATCAGCCCCAGCATTTT.

The chain recombines TRBV7-2 with TRBJ1-5, with D possibly matching TRBD1 (5 bases). The CDR3 is made up of 15 amino acids. CDR1 and CDR2 from the germline V gene are SGHTA and FQGNSA. Trimming left V 5 bases short and J 3 bases short, with 14 bases between. The CDR3 DNA is TGTGCCAGCAGCATTGGTTGGGGGGTCAATCAGCCCCAGCATTTT. This encodes CASSIGWGVNQPQHF.

The chain employs TRBV27 and TRBJ1-1; no reliable D call. Trimming took 6 bases from V and 2 from J, leaving 10 bases between them. Germline assignment: CDR1 MNHEY and CDR2 SMNVEV (reference sequence). This CDR3 is 13 amino acids long. CDR3 DNA: TGTGCCAGCAGGTTTTTAGTTAACACTGAAGCTTTCTTT. This codes for CASRFLVNTEAFF.

This chain joins TRBV19 and TRBJ2-3, with TRBD1 matching over 7 bases. Germline CDR1 and CDR2: LNHDA and SQIVND (reference sequence). Unmatched junction bases numbered 4, after V lost 2 bases and J lost 2 bases. The CDR3 sequence is 15 residues long. CDR3 protein: CASSISGQYTDTQYF. CDR3 nucleotide sequence: TGTGCCAGTAGTATATCGGGACAGTACACAGATACGCAGTATTTT.

This clone was recorded only once. The chain is built from TRBV5-1 and TRBJ1-4; TRBD1 agrees at 7 bases. Germline CDR1 SGHRS, CDR2 YFSETQ. The CDR3 is 17 residues long. Trimming cost V 4 bases and J 4 bases; bases outside gene matches: 13. The CDR3 loop reads CASSPIRDSGFNEKLFF. The CDR3 bases are TGCGCCAGCAGCCCCATCCGGGACAGTGGCTTTAATGAAAAACTGTTTTTT.